This T cell receptor beta chain was identified in a study of early T cells in non-severe SARS-CoV-2 infection. This clonotype showed up many times. Germline V CDR1 and CDR2: DFQATT, SNEGSKA (reference sequence). Trimming at V came to 3 bases and at J to 3 bases, leaving 5 bases not matched to a gene. The CDR3 spans 16 residues. Using its own MiXCR run on the 5' RACE reads, TCRdb lists one record per CDR3 protein. This sample has about 34,000 distinct CDR3 sequences, with around 6% found just once. The rearrangement uses TRBV20-1 and TRBJ2-7; TRBD2 aligns across 16 bases. Input material: whole blood. The origin of this receptor is an adult who was a healthcare worker with PCR-confirmed SARS-CoV-2 infection or an uninfected control (not recorded which). CDR3 in amino acids: CSASGTSGRDFYEQYF. The CDR3, as DNA: TGCAGTGCTAGTGGGACTAGCGGGAGGGACTTCTACGAGCAGTACTTC.